This T cell receptor beta chain was observed in a study of blood T cells in healthy people across ages. Study observations and caveats: The CMV status of each donor remained undetermined, and this could have confounded shifts in expanded clonotypes. It was not possible, with unsorted PBMCs, to conclusively compare naive and antigen-experienced cells.

Each sample provided at least 5 micrograms of extracted total RNA. CDR3 length equals 16 residues. V dropped 6 bases and J dropped 0 bases, with 15 bases sitting between them. In the case of this clonotype: Its antigen is not known.

Through a sample-barcoded 5' primer and a J-beta primer mix, a second PCR was run for roughly 6 to 12 cycles. Each single sample gave us at least 3 million CDR3-containing paired-end reads. TCRdb ran MiXCR on the 5' RACE reads and lists one entry per CDR3 protein. The sample records around 1,900,000 distinct CDR3 sequences, around 40% being singletons. This TCR was recovered from a human donor in good health. Sequenced material: blood. The V gene is TRBV12-3 or TRBV12-4, the J gene TRBJ2-4; possibly TRBD1 for D (6 bases). CDR3 nucleotide sequence: TGTGCCAGCAGCAAAACAGGGTTTGGAGCCAAAAACATTCAGTACTTC. This sequence encodes CASSKTGFGAKNIQYF.